What follows are 31 T cell receptor beta chains derived from one specimen sequenced in a study of OX40 agonist ivuxolimab in advanced cancers. TCRdb keeps only in-frame clones here, not all; method: immunoSEQ multiplex PCR. The repertoire has about 78,000 clones, around 80% of them found once; the top ten carry about 0.44%. The sequencing used CD4+ or CD8+ T cells sorted from blood, collected in a trial of the OX40 agonist ivuxolimab. These TCRs come from an adult with an advanced solid tumor such as melanoma, head and neck, liver or kidney cancer.

The chain carries TRBV7-2 and TRBJ2-1, with D possibly being TRBD2 (6 bases). Germline-derived CDR1 and CDR2 are SGHTA and FQGNSA. The CDR3 covers 18 residues. V lost 1 base to trimming and J lost 2 bases, with 18 bases between them. The CDR3 loop is CASSLGAGLAHAYNEQFF. The DNA of the CDR3 is TGTGCCAGCAGCTTAGGAGCAGGGCTAGCGCATGCCTACAATGAGCAGTTCTTC.

V gene TRBV15 combines with J gene TRBJ2-3; D is uncertain. The V end was cut by 0 bases, the J end by 4 bases, with 5 bases between. Germline V CDR1 and CDR2: LNHNV, YYDKDF (reference sequence). The CDR3 contains 13 residues. CDR3 DNA sequence: TGTGCCACCAGCAGAGATCGGGCAGATACGCAGTATTTT. Protein sequence: CATSRDRADTQYF.

Remarks on this clone: Germline and junction disagree at one end, which may indicate a read error. The gene calls are TRBV11-2 and TRBJ1-3; D gene unclear. The germline CDR1 and CDR2 sequences are SGHAT and FQNNGV. CDR3 size: 11 residues. CDR3 bases: TGTGCCAGCAGTAAAGGAAGCACCATATATTTT. Its protein is CASSKGSTIYF.

The V and J genes are TRBV5-5 and TRBJ2-5, with D possibly matching TRBD2 (5 bases). CDR3 length: 12 residues. Trimming removed 4 bases at V and 5 bases at J, with 9 bases between. Germline V CDR1 and CDR2: SGHKS, YYEKEE (reference sequence). CDR3 sequence: CASSLGVETQYF. The CDR3, as DNA: TGTGCCAGCAGCCTCGGGGTTGAGACCCAGTACTTC.

The V gene is TRBV11-2, the J gene TRBJ2-5, with 9 positions matching TRBD1. The trim removed 5 bases at V and 5 bases at J, leaving 15 bases unmatched. Germline V gene lookup returns CDR1 SGHAT and CDR2 FQNNGV. The CDR3 totals 17 residues. The CDR3 loop reads CASSQDLTGGAGETQYF. As DNA, the CDR3 is TGTGCCAGCAGCCAAGACCTAACAGGGGGCGCCGGGGAGACCCAGTACTTC.

The rearrangement links TRBV7-2 to TRBJ1-5; no definite D call. The germline V gene has CDR1 SGHTA and CDR2 FQGNSA. The CDR3 contains 16 residues. Trimming cost V 5 bases and J 0 bases, with 14 bases left between them. CDR3 sequence (DNA): TGTGCCAGCAGCGCGGCAGGCCTTTATAGCAATCAGCCCCAGCATTTT. It translates to CASSAAGLYSNQPQHF.

Remarks on this clone: Other nucleotide sequences in the sample specify the same CDR3. The V call is TRBV18, the J call TRBJ1-3; D is unresolved. Germline V CDR1 and CDR2: KGHSH, LQKENI. The CDR3 is 14 amino acids. V was shortened by 6 bases and J by 0 bases, with 9 bases between the two germline ends. CDR3 sequence: CASSPQNSGNTIYF. The CDR3 DNA reads TGTGCCAGCTCGCCTCAGAACTCTGGAAACACCATATATTTT.

The V call is TRBV19, the J call TRBJ2-7; D unresolved. This CDR3 is built from 13 residues. The germline gives CDR1 LNHDA, CDR2 SQIVND (reference sequence). The V and J ends lost 2 bases and 2 bases respectively, with 7 bases between them. CDR3 DNA sequence: TGTGCCAGTAGTATAAACCGGGCCTACGAGCAGTACTTC. Translated: CASSINRAYEQYF.

CDR3 sequence (DNA): TGTGCCAGCAGTGTAACATCCGGCAGGGGAGGCGAGCAGTACTTC. Translating gives CASSVTSGRGGEQYF. The gene calls are TRBV6-1 and TRBJ2-7; D assignment may be TRBD1 or TRBD2 (6 bases each). This CDR3 has 15 amino acids. Germline CDR1 and CDR2: MNHNS and SASEGT. The V end was cut by 4 bases, the J end by 6 bases, with 19 bases between.

The chain is built from TRBV18 and TRBJ1-2; no firm D call. The CDR3 runs 13 residues. The germline CDR1 and CDR2 sequences are KGHSH and LQKENI. The V gene lost 10 bases and the J gene lost 0 bases, with 12 bases spanning the gap. The CDR3 spells CATLGEANYGYTF. CDR3 coding DNA: TGTGCCACCCTCGGCGAAGCTAACTATGGCTACACCTTC. The variable domain in full, with the rest retrieved from reference TRBV18 and TRBJ1-2, is NAGVMQNPRHLVRRRGQEARLRCSPMKGHSHVYWYRQLPEEGLKFMVYLQKENIIDESGMPKERFSAEFPKEGPSILRIQQVVRGDSAAYFCATLGEANYGYTFGSGTRLTVV.

The chain combines TRBV7-9 with TRBJ1-1; a possible D gene is TRBD1 (5 bases). Germline CDR1 SEHNR, CDR2 FQNEAQ (reference sequence). V was cut by 3 bases and J by 4 bases, with 15 bases left in between. This CDR3 is 15 amino acids long. The CDR3 region is CASSLGRAAGTEAFF. The CDR3 nucleotides are TGTGCCAGCAGCTTGGGCAGGGCGGCCGGCACTGAAGCTTTCTTT. The full variable domain, with the rest looked up from reference TRBV7-9 and TRBJ1-1, is DTGVSQNPRHKITKRGQNVTFRCDPISEHNRLYWYRQTLGQGPEFLTYFQNEAQLEKSRLLSDRFSAERPKGSFSTLEIQRTEQGDSAMYLCASSLGRAAGTEAFFGQGTRLTVV.

This clone was counted between two and nine times. The chain has TRBV27 and TRBJ1-6; maybe TRBD1 (5 bases). This CDR3 spans 13 amino acids. In germline, CDR1 is MNHEY, CDR2 SMNVEV (reference sequence). V was pared by 6 bases and J by 6 bases, with 9 bases between. DNA for the CDR3: TGTGCCAGCAGGGGGCCCGGTAATTCACCCCTCCACTTT. It yields the protein CASRGPGNSPLHF.

This rearrangement joins TRBV2 to TRBJ2-7; 10 bases agree with TRBD1. Looked up from germline, CDR1 is SNHLY and CDR2 is FYNNEI. The V gene end was trimmed by 4 bases and the J gene end by 7 bases; junction bases not matched to a gene: 4. This CDR3 contains 13 residues. In DNA form, the CDR3 reads TGTGCCAGCAGTGGACAGGGGGCTGGGGAGCAGTACTTC. Protein sequence: CASSGQGAGEQYF.

This chain links TRBV7-2 with TRBJ1-5; a weak D match, TRBD1 (5 bases). This CDR3 has 13 amino acids. Trimming pared 5 bases from V and 2 bases from J, leaving 7 bases between. Germline V gene lookup returns CDR1 SGHTA and CDR2 FQGNSA. This CDR3 reads CASSARGNQPQHF. The DNA for the CDR3 is TGTGCCAGCAGCGCCAGGGGCAATCAGCCCCAGCATTTT.

This rearrangement joins TRBV7-2 to TRBJ1-1; 8 bases match TRBD1. The CDR3 loop spans 15 amino acids. V shed 2 bases and J 3 bases; nucleotides not matched to a gene: 5. Looked up from germline, CDR1 is SGHTA and CDR2 is FQGNSA. The CDR3 loop reads CASSLRAGGYTEAFF. In DNA form, the CDR3 reads TGTGCCAGCAGCTTAAGGGCAGGGGGCTACACTGAAGCTTTCTTT. The full variable domain, with the rest looked up from reference TRBV7-2 and TRBJ1-1, is GAGVSQSPSNKVTEKGKDVELRCDPISGHTALYWYRQSLGQGLEFLIYFQGNSAPDKSGLPSDRFSAERTGGSVSTLTIQRTQQEDSAVYLCASSLRAGGYTEAFFGQGTRLTVV.

The CDR3 DNA reads as TGTGCCAGCAGCACCGGGACAGGGAATCGTAACTATGGCTACACCTTC. Translated, it gives CASSTGTGNRNYGYTF. The gene calls are TRBV5-8 and TRBJ1-2; 9 bases fit TRBD1. The CDR3 loop spans 16 amino acids. V dropped 4 bases and J dropped 1; count of bases not matched to a gene: 8. Germline V gene lookup returns CDR1 SGHTS and CDR2 YDEGEE.

The rearrangement links TRBV5-4 to TRBJ2-1; 11 bases agree with TRBD2. The V gene's germline CDR1 is SGHNT and CDR2 YYREEE (reference sequence). J lost 4 bases, V lost 4 bases, and 4 bases had no gene match. The length of the CDR3 is 15 residues. CDR3: CASSATSGTYNEQFF. The CDR3 DNA sequence: TGTGCCAGCAGCGCGACTAGCGGGACTTACAATGAGCAGTTCTTC.

The chain couples TRBV5-1 to TRBJ1-4; D gene uncertain. From germline, CDR1 is SGHRS and CDR2 YFSETQ. CDR3 length: 12 residues. V shed 6 bases and J shed 12 bases, with 15 bases lying between them. The CDR3 bases are TGCGCCAGCAAAGGCACCTCGGATGAACTGTTTTTT. This translates into CASKGTSDELFF.

The chain has TRBV28 and TRBJ2-3, with D possibly matching TRBD1 (7 bases). The CDR3 covers 14 residues. Germline V lookup: CDR1 MDHEN, CDR2 SYDVKM. Trimming stripped 6 bases from V and 3 bases from J, with 13 bases between. The CDR3: CASRSGGMTDTQYF. The CDR3 coding sequence is TGTGCCAGCAGATCAGGGGGGATGACAGATACGCAGTATTTT.

The chain combines TRBV7-6 with TRBJ2-7; 7 positions match TRBD2. Unmatched junction bases numbered 6, after V lost 5 bases and J lost 2 bases. Germline loops: CDR1 SGHVS, CDR2 FNYEAQ. There are 14 residues in the CDR3. The DNA of the CDR3 is TGTGCCAGCAGCCCCGGACTAGAGGCCTACGAGCAGTACTTC. Amino acids: CASSPGLEAYEQYF.

This sequence joins TRBV2 and TRBJ1-6; D unclear. This CDR3 comprises 15 residues. Trimming cost V 7 bases and J 7 bases, with 17 bases left between them. Germline assignment: CDR1 SNHLY and CDR2 FYNNEI. For the CDR3, the DNA is TGTGCCAGCACTTACTCCCGGCAGTACAATTCACCCCTCCACTTT. Translating it yields CASTYSRQYNSPLHF.

The chain carries TRBV28 and TRBJ1-5, with D unresolved. V lost 3 bases and J lost 4, with 10 bases in between. Looked up from germline, CDR1 is MDHEN and CDR2 is SYDVKM. This CDR3 has 14 amino acids. In nucleotides, the CDR3 is TGTGCCAGCAGTTTGAATTTGGGGAATCAGCCCCAGCATTTT. The encoded protein is CASSLNLGNQPQHF. The whole variable domain, filled in from reference TRBV28 and TRBJ1-5, reads DVKVTQSSRYLVKRTGEKVFLECVQDMDHENMFWYRQDPGLGLRLIYFSYDVKMKEKGDIPEGYSVSREKKERFSLILESASTNQTSMYLCASSLNLGNQPQHFGDGTRLSIL.

CDR3 sequence (DNA): TGTGCCAGCAGCGCCAGGCCTTCCGGGACGGATAGCACAGATACGCAGTATTTT. Protein product: CASSARPSGTDSTDTQYF. The chain has TRBV11-2 and TRBJ2-3; D is tentatively TRBD1 or TRBD2 (5 bases each). The germline V gene has CDR1 SGHAT and CDR2 FQNNGV. V was clipped by 5 bases and J by 0 bases, with 21 bases between them. The CDR3 sequence is 18 residues long.

The rearrangement links TRBV7-2 to TRBJ1-1; D not resolved. The ends were cut back, 6 bases at V and 2 bases at J, with 16 bases in the middle. The CDR3 extends over 15 amino acids. Germline V lookup: CDR1 SGHTA, CDR2 FQGNSA. As DNA, the CDR3 is TGTGCCAGCAGTTCCCGTCAGGTAATAAACACTGAAGCTTTCTTT. This sequence encodes CASSSRQVINTEAFF.

The chain uses TRBV9 and TRBJ2-5; 11 bases align to TRBD2. The junction had 7 bases not matched to a gene; V was cut back by 1 base and J by 2 bases. The CDR3 is made up of 17 amino acids. Per germline, CDR1 SGDLS and CDR2 YYNGEE. The CDR3, as DNA: TGTGCCAGCAGCGTAACCGCTCTAGCGGGGGGACAAGAGACCCAGTACTTC. Translating gives CASSVTALAGGQETQYF.

The chain uses TRBV4-1 and TRBJ1-4; D unresolved. Germline-derived CDR1 and CDR2 are MGHRA and YSYEKL. V was cut by 1 base and J by 8 bases, with 17 bases left in between. The CDR3 consists of 16 residues. This CDR3 is CASSQVSNLLQEKLFF. As DNA, the CDR3 is TGCGCCAGCAGCCAAGTAAGCAATCTCCTGCAGGAAAAACTGTTTTTT.

This rearrangement joins TRBV11-1 to TRBJ2-4; 8 positions agree with TRBD2. With 2 bases clipped from V and 8 bases from J, the junction kept 5 bases outside the gene matches. CDR1 is SGHAT and CDR2 is FQDESV in the germline V gene (reference sequence). The CDR3 has 14 residues. The CDR3 loop is CASSLFTGGDIQYF. In nucleotides, the CDR3 is TGTGCCAGCAGCTTATTTACGGGAGGGGACATTCAGTACTTC.

The gene calls are TRBV28 and TRBJ1-5; 11 bases fit TRBD1. From germline, CDR1 is MDHEN and CDR2 SYDVKM. V shed 6 bases and J 2 bases; nucleotides not matched to a gene: 6. This CDR3 is built from 16 residues. The DNA for the CDR3 is TGTGCCAGCAGGGGCAGGGGACAGGGGGGCAATCAGCCCCAGCATTTT. The encoded protein is CASRGRGQGGNQPQHF. Complete variable domain (other parts from reference TRBV28 and TRBJ1-5): DVKVTQSSRYLVKRTGEKVFLECVQDMDHENMFWYRQDPGLGLRLIYFSYDVKMKEKGDIPEGYSVSREKKERFSLILESASTNQTSMYLCASRGRGQGGNQPQHFGDGTRLSIL.

This clone was counted a single time. The J gene is TRBJ2-1, the V gene TRBV7-8; 12 nucleotides line up with TRBD2. This CDR3 spans 16 amino acids. Per the germline V gene, CDR1 is SGHVS and CDR2 is FQNEAQ. V lost 4 bases to trimming and J lost 2 bases; unmatched junction nucleotides: 3. The chain's CDR3 is CASSSLAGGTYNEQFF. CDR3 bases: TGTGCCAGCAGCTCGCTAGCGGGGGGGACCTACAATGAGCAGTTCTTC.

The chain has TRBV19 and TRBJ2-1, with 8 positions matching TRBD1. V was pared by 8 bases and J by 4 bases, with 10 bases of the junction left unmatched. The CDR3 sequence is 15 residues long. Germline lookup yields CDR1 LNHDA and CDR2 SQIVND (reference sequence). CDR3 coding DNA: TGTGCCAGTCACGACGGGGACAGGTTGTACAATGAGCAGTTCTTC. Translating gives CASHDGDRLYNEQFF.

The chain uses TRBV9 and TRBJ2-1; 10 positions match TRBD2. After removal of 0 bases from V and 6 bases from J, the junction contained 6 bases not matched to a gene. The germline V gene has CDR1 SGDLS and CDR2 YYNGEE. There are 16 residues in the CDR3. CDR3 DNA sequence: TGTGCCAGCAGCGTAGTTGACAGCGGGAGGGCCAATGAGCAGTTCTTC. Translated: CASSVVDSGRANEQFF.